Each of the 32 T cell receptor beta chains below was sequenced from the same sample in a study of T cell responses to AZD1222 COVID-19 vaccine. This table comes from immunoSEQ multiplex PCR, and its TCRdb copy is limited to in-frame clones, with some not included. The sample consists of 95,000 to 100,000 clones, 87% of them appearing once. The sequencing used peripheral blood, collected 28 days after the second AZD1222 dose. The source of these receptors is an adult who received the AZD1222 COVID-19 vaccine.

The gene calls are TRBV10-3 and TRBJ2-5, with unresolved D. The CDR3 runs to 12 residues. Germline V gives CDR1 ENHRY, CDR2 SYGVKD. Trimming cost V 2 bases and J 5 bases, with 6 bases left between them. The CDR3 DNA is TGTGCCATCAGTGAGCCTGGGGAGACCCAGTACTTC. As protein: CAISEPGETQYF.

This chain uses TRBV15 with TRBJ2-3; 12 bases fit TRBD2. Germline CDR1 reads LNHNV; CDR2 reads YYDKDF (reference sequence). The length of the CDR3 is 18 residues. V trimming: 1 base; J trimming: 1 base; junction bases outside the gene matches: 6. The CDR3 sequence is CATSRAGLAGRGTDTQYF. CDR3 DNA sequence: TGTGCCACCAGCAGAGCGGGACTAGCGGGCCGCGGCACAGATACGCAGTATTTT.

The V and J genes are TRBV19 and TRBJ2-4, with D maybe TRBD1 (6 bases). The CDR3 length is 13 residues. Trimming shortened V by 7 bases and J by 8 bases, and 15 bases separated the two germline ends. CDR1 is LNHDA, CDR2 SQIVND, per germline (reference sequence). The CDR3 protein is CASTTGRTDIQYF. As DNA, the CDR3 is TGTGCCAGTACCACGGGACGGACAGACATTCAGTACTTC.

The rearrangement links TRBV18 to TRBJ1-1; D may be TRBD1 (5 bases). This CDR3 comprises 15 residues. The V and J ends lost 3 bases and 1 base respectively, with 12 bases between them. CDR1 and CDR2 (germline): KGHSH, LQKENI. The CDR3 DNA reads as TGTGCCAGCTCACCGGGAGGGGTCCGGAACACTGAAGCTTTCTTT. Translation gives CASSPGGVRNTEAFF.

The V call is TRBV7-9, the J call TRBJ1-6; 9 bases match TRBD1. The CDR3 runs to 14 residues. Per germline, CDR1 SEHNR and CDR2 FQNEAQ (reference sequence). V shed 3 bases and J 10 bases; nucleotides not matched to a gene: 4. The CDR3 nucleotides read TGTGCCAGCAGCTTCGGACAGGGGAGATCACCCCTCCACTTT. It encodes CASSFGQGRSPLHF.

The rearrangement links TRBV5-1 to TRBJ2-2; D call uncertain. CDR3 length equals 13 residues. Germline V gene lookup returns CDR1 SGHRS and CDR2 YFSETQ. V lost 2 bases, J lost 4 bases, and 6 bases lay in between. DNA of the CDR3: TGCGCCAGCAGCTTTGTGCCCACCGGGGAGCTGTTTTTT. Amino acids: CASSFVPTGELFF. Full variable domain (missing parts from reference TRBV5-1 and TRBJ2-2): KAGVTQTPRYLIKTRGQQVTLSCSPISGHRSVSWYQQTPGQGLQFLFEYFSETQRNKGNFPGRFSGRQFSNSRSEMNVSTLELGDSALYLCASSFVPTGELFFGEGSRLTVL.

V is TRBV6-5 and J is TRBJ1-6, with 7 bases aligning to TRBD1. With V trimmed by 7 bases and J by 7 bases, 10 bases remained unmatched. Germline assignment: CDR1 MNHEY and CDR2 SVGAGI. The CDR3 loop spans 15 amino acids. The DNA of the CDR3 is TGTGCCAGCACCCCACAGTCGGACAGGAATTCACCCCTCCACTTT. This translates into CASTPQSDRNSPLHF.

This clone was found once. The V call is TRBV7-9, the J call TRBJ1-5; D is unresolved. V lost 0 bases and J 11 bases, leaving 8 bases between the germline ends. Germline V gene lookup returns CDR1 SEHNR and CDR2 FQNEAQ (reference sequence). The CDR3 covers 12 residues. The DNA for the CDR3 is TGTGCCAGCAGCTTAGCCAAATCAGCCCAGCATTTT. Its translation is CASSLAKSAQHF.

The chain joins TRBV20-1 to TRBJ2-1, with no clear D. Germline lookup yields CDR1 DFQATT and CDR2 SNEGSKA (reference sequence). V was clipped by 5 bases and J by 10 bases, with 12 bases between them. The CDR3 spans 11 residues. This chain's CDR3 is CSADRTKEQFF. The CDR3 nucleotides read TGCAGTGCTGATCGGACCAAAGAGCAGTTCTTC.

This chain uses TRBV5-8 with TRBJ2-3; 11 bases map to TRBD2. This CDR3 has 15 residues. Losses at the gene ends were 2 bases for V and 4 bases for J; bases not matched to a gene: 3. The germline V gene encodes CDR1 SGHTS and CDR2 YDEGEE. CDR3 coding DNA: TGTGCCAGCAGCTTTAGCGGGGGGGCCGCAGATACGCAGTATTTT. Protein sequence: CASSFSGGAADTQYF.

This sequence joins TRBV4-1 and TRBJ2-2; 10 nucleotides match TRBD1. The CDR3 contains 19 residues. Germline lookup yields CDR1 MGHRA and CDR2 YSYEKL. The V gene end was trimmed by 0 bases and the J gene end by 3 bases; junction bases not matched to a gene: 10. CDR3 in DNA: TGCGCCAGCAGCCAAGATCCGCCCGGGACAGGGGATTACACCGGGGAGCTGTTTTTT. Translating gives CASSQDPPGTGDYTGELFF.

In this sample, this clone turned up once. The chain links TRBV23-1 to TRBJ1-6; no clear D gene. TRBV23-1 carries the ORF label, with uncertain function. The CDR3 extends over 15 amino acids. Trimming took 0 bases from V and 8 from J, leaving 11 bases between them. The chain's CDR3 is CASSQSCRRHSPLHF. DNA of the CDR3: TGCGCCAGCAGTCAATCGTGCAGGAGACATTCACCCCTCCACTTT.

The V call is TRBV19, the J call TRBJ1-2; TRBD1 agrees at 11 bases. V was pared by 10 bases and J by 7 bases, with 11 bases of the junction left unmatched. The length of the CDR3 is 14 residues. Looked up from germline, CDR1 is LNHDA and CDR2 is SQIVND (reference sequence). The chain's CDR3 is CATNPGQGVRGYTF. In DNA form, the CDR3 reads TGTGCCACAAATCCGGGACAGGGGGTACGTGGCTACACCTTC.

The rearrangement uses TRBV18 and TRBJ1-4, with 10 bases fitting TRBD1. CDR1 is KGHSH and CDR2 is LQKENI in the germline V gene. V lost 5 bases, J lost 7 bases, and 4 bases stayed unmatched. CDR3 length: 14 amino acids. The CDR3, as DNA: TGTGCCAGCTCAGCGACAGGGGGCTTTGAAAAACTGTTTTTT. Translated: CASSATGGFEKLFF.

J is TRBJ1-1 and V is TRBV19, with D perhaps matching TRBD1 (6 bases). V was clipped by 3 bases and J by 3 bases, with 20 bases between them. The CDR3 spans 17 residues. Germline CDR1 LNHDA, CDR2 SQIVND (reference sequence). CDR3 in DNA: TGTGCCAGTAGTATGAGGTTCCACGGCAGGGGTGACACTGAAGCTTTCTTT. Translating it yields CASSMRFHGRGDTEAFF.

The genes are TRBV5-1 and TRBJ2-1; TRBD2 aligns across 14 bases. The ends lost 4 bases at V and 9 bases at J; junction bases unmatched: 12. CDR3 size: 17 residues. Germline CDR1 and CDR2: SGHRS and YFSETQ. In DNA form, the CDR3 reads TGCGCCAGCAGCGAAATGATCGGACTAGCGGGAGGATCTGAGCAGTTCTTC. Protein sequence: CASSEMIGLAGGSEQFF. The whole variable domain, filled in from reference TRBV5-1 and TRBJ2-1, reads KAGVTQTPRYLIKTRGQQVTLSCSPISGHRSVSWYQQTPGQGLQFLFEYFSETQRNKGNFPGRFSGRQFSNSRSEMNVSTLELGDSALYLCASSEMIGLAGGSEQFFGPGTRLTVL.

V is TRBV19 and J is TRBJ2-7, with 10 bases that match TRBD2. Germline trimming cut 7 bases from V and 0 bases from J; bases unmatched to any gene: 6. The CDR3 spans 15 residues. The germline V gene encodes CDR1 LNHDA and CDR2 SQIVND (reference sequence). CDR3 coding DNA: TGTGCCAGTAAAAAGGCTAGCGGGGGCTCCTACGAGCAGTACTTC. It codes for CASKKASGGSYEQYF.

This clone was detected once. V usage is TRBV6-5 and J usage is TRBJ1-2; perhaps TRBD1 as D (6 bases). Germline CDR1 is MNHEY and CDR2 is SVGAGI. The CDR3 runs to 14 residues. With 5 bases removed from V and 4 bases from J, the gap between germline ends came to 14 bases. The CDR3 here is CASSPLQGSYGYTF. Written as DNA, the CDR3 is TGTGCCAGCAGTCCTCTACAGGGATCCTATGGCTACACCTTC.

V and J are TRBV7-2 and TRBJ2-2; D is unresolved. Looked up from germline, CDR1 is SGHTA and CDR2 is FQGNSA. V dropped 1 base and J dropped 1 base, with 7 bases sitting between them. This CDR3 contains 15 residues. The CDR3 DNA sequence: TGTGCCAGCAGCTTAGTTGTACAGAACACCGGGGAGCTGTTTTTT. Its protein product is CASSLVVQNTGELFF. Full variable domain (outside the CDR3, taken from reference TRBV7-2 and TRBJ2-2): GAGVSQSPSNKVTEKGKDVELRCDPISGHTALYWYRQSLGQGLEFLIYFQGNSAPDKSGLPSDRFSAERTGGSVSTLTIQRTQQEDSAVYLCASSLVVQNTGELFFGEGSRLTVL.

The rearrangement uses TRBV14 and TRBJ1-1, with unresolved D. The CDR3 length is 14 residues. Deletions cut 6 bases from V and 0 bases from J, with 11 bases between. The germline CDR1 and CDR2 sequences are SGHDN and FVKESK. The DNA for the CDR3 is TGTGCCAGCAGTCATACGAGAGTGAACACTGAAGCTTTCTTT. Translated, it gives CASSHTRVNTEAFF.

This chain connects TRBV2 to TRBJ1-2; 10 bases line up with TRBD1. Trimming removed 2 bases from V and 4 bases from J; junction bases left unmatched: 13. Germline CDR1 reads SNHLY; CDR2 reads FYNNEI. The CDR3 is 18 residues long. As DNA, the CDR3 is TGTGCCAGCAGTGAAACCGGGACAGGGGCCCTGCAATCCTATGGCTACACCTTC. Amino acid sequence: CASSETGTGALQSYGYTF.

This chain uses TRBV5-4 with TRBJ1-1; 8 bases line up with TRBD1. Trimming took 5 bases from V and 3 from J; bases not matched to a gene: 3. The CDR3 covers 13 residues. Germline V gene lookup returns CDR1 SGHNT and CDR2 YYREEE (reference sequence). The CDR3 sequence is CASSEDRDTEAFF. CDR3 in DNA: TGTGCCAGCAGTGAGGACAGGGACACTGAAGCTTTCTTT.

This sequence joins TRBV3-1 (or the pseudogene TRBV3-2) and TRBJ1-4, with unresolved D. CDR3 size: 14 residues. In germline, CDR1 is LGHDT, CDR2 YNNKEL (reference sequence). Trimming took 2 bases from V and 5 from J, leaving 9 bases between them. CDR3 amino acids: CASSQRTDNEKLFF. DNA of the CDR3: TGTGCCAGCAGCCAAAGGACTGACAATGAAAAACTGTTTTTT.

The genes are TRBV2 and TRBJ1-1; 11 nucleotides line up with TRBD1. V lost 10 bases to trimming and J lost 4 bases; unmatched junction nucleotides: 5. Germline values: CDR1 SNHLY, CDR2 FYNNEI. The CDR3 sequence is 13 residues long. The CDR3 region is CATGQGAGTEAFF. The CDR3, as DNA: TGTGCCACCGGACAGGGGGCTGGCACTGAAGCTTTCTTT.

The chain couples TRBV7-3 to TRBJ2-7, with a possible D match to TRBD1 (6 bases). Germline CDR1 and CDR2: SGHTA and FQGTGA. The CDR3 has 13 residues. V lost 4 bases and J lost 1, with 8 bases in between. The CDR3 sequence: CASSSDSSYEQYF. The DNA of the CDR3 is TGTGCCAGCAGCTCGGACAGTTCCTACGAGCAGTACTTC.

This chain joins TRBV18 and TRBJ2-2, with 7 bases aligning to TRBD1. From germline, CDR1 is KGHSH and CDR2 LQKENI. This CDR3 spans 16 amino acids. V shed 2 bases, J shed 5 bases, and the junction held 8 bases outside the gene matches. The CDR3 bases are TGTGCCAGCTCACCAACGACGAACAGGGGAACCGGGGAGCTGTTTTTT. This encodes CASSPTTNRGTGELFF.

The V call is TRBV30, the J call TRBJ1-2; D remains unclear. The CDR3 has 14 residues. Germline loops: CDR1 GTSNPN, CDR2 SVGIG (reference sequence). With 5 bases removed from V and 0 bases from J, the gap between germline ends came to 13 bases. CDR3 sequence (DNA): TGTGCCTGGTTACGCAGGCTAGCTAACTATGGCTACACCTTC. Protein sequence: CAWLRRLANYGYTF.

The J gene is TRBJ2-3, the V gene TRBV27; D is perhaps TRBD2 (5 bases). The CDR3 runs 14 residues. Per germline, CDR1 MNHEY and CDR2 SMNVEV (reference sequence). V lost 6 bases and J 2 bases, leaving 12 bases between the germline ends. The CDR3 here is CASRRADSTDTQYF. The CDR3 bases are TGTGCCAGCAGACGAGCGGATTCCACAGATACGCAGTATTTT.

The chain carries TRBV6-1 and TRBJ1-6; possibly TRBD1 for D (5 bases). CDR3 length equals 16 residues. Trimming shortened V by 0 bases and J by 6 bases, and 12 bases separated the two germline ends. CDR1 and CDR2 (germline): MNHNS, SASEGT. CDR3 bases: TGTGCCAGCAGTGAAGCGCTGGGGCAGGGTAATTCACCCCTCCACTTT. This codes for CASSEALGQGNSPLHF.

This clone has a handful of counts. The chain is built from TRBV19 and TRBJ1-2; D call uncertain. The V and J ends lost 6 bases and 1 base respectively, with 6 bases between them. CDR1 LNHDA and CDR2 SQIVND come from the germline V gene (reference sequence). The CDR3 sequence is 12 residues long. The CDR3 sequence: CASRHGNYGYTF. CDR3 DNA sequence: TGTGCCAGTAGACACGGTAACTATGGCTACACCTTC.

V and J are TRBV27 and TRBJ2-7; no firm D call. Trimming pared 8 bases from V and 2 bases from J, leaving 13 bases between. CDR1 and CDR2 (germline): MNHEY, SMNVEV (reference sequence). The CDR3 loop spans 13 amino acids. CDR3 sequence reads: CASAPTLTYEQYF. For the CDR3, the DNA is TGTGCCAGCGCCCCGACACTTACCTACGAGCAGTACTTC.

V gene TRBV3-1 (or the pseudogene TRBV3-2) combines with J gene TRBJ2-7, with 9 bases aligning to TRBD2. Per germline, CDR1 LGHDT and CDR2 YNNKEL (reference sequence). The CDR3 contains 14 residues. Trimming took 4 bases from V and 3 from J; bases not matched to a gene: 4. The CDR3 DNA sequence: TGTGCCAGCAGCCTTAGCGGGAGTCTCTACGAGCAGTACTTC. This encodes CASSLSGSLYEQYF.